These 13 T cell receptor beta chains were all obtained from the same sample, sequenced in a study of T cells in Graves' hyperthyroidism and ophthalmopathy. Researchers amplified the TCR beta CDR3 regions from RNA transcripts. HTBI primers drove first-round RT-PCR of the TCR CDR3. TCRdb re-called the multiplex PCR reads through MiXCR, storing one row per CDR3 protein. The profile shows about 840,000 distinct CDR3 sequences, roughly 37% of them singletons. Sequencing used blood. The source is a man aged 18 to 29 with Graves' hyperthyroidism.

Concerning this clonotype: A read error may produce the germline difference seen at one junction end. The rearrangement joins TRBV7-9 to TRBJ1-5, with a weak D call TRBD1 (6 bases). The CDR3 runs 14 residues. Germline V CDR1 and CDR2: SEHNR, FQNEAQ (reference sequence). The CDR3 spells CASSLDRTKQPQHF. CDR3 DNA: TGTGCCAGCAGCCTTGACAGGACTAAACAGCCGCAGCATTTT.

The chain's CDR3 is CSAGTGRTDTQYF. The CDR3 DNA follows: TGCAGCGCCGGGACAGGGAGGACAGATACGCAGTATTTT. The chain combines TRBV29-1 with TRBJ2-3, with 9 bases lining up with TRBD1. Germline CDR1 is SQVTM and CDR2 is ANQGSEA. The CDR3 is 13 residues long. V gave up 7 bases and J gave up 3 bases; unmatched junction bases: 5.

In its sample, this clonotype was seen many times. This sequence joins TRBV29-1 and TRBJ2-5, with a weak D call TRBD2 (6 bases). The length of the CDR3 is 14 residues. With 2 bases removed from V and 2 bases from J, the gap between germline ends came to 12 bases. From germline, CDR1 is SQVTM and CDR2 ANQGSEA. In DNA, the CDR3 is TGCAGCGTTGAATCGGGGGTTGCGCAAGAGACCCAGTACTTC. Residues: CSVESGVAQETQYF.

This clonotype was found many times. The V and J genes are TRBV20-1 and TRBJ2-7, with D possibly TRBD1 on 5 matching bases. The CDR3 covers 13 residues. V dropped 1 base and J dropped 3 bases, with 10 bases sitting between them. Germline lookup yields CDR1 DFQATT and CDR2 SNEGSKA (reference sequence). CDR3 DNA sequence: TGCAGTGCTAGAGGTCTGGACATCTACGAGCAGTACTTC. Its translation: CSARGLDIYEQYF.

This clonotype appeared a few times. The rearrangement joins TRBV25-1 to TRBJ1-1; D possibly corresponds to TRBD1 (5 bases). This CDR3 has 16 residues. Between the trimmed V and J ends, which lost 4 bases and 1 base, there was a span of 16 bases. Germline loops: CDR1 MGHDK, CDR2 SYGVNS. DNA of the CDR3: TGTGCCAGCAGTGCTCTTACCGGGGGGACGAACACTGAAGCTTTCTTT. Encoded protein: CASSALTGGTNTEAFF.

CDR3 sequence reads: CASSPDGCNQPQHF. Written as DNA, the CDR3 is TGTGCCAGCAGTCCTGACGGGTGCAATCAGCCCCAGCATTTT. This rearrangement joins TRBV12-3 or TRBV12-4 to TRBJ1-5; D unresolved. V was pared by 5 bases and J by 2 bases, with 10 bases between. The length of the CDR3 is 14 residues.

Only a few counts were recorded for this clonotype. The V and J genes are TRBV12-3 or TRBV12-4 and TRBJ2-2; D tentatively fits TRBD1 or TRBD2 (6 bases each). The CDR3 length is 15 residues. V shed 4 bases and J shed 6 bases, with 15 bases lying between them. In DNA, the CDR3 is TGTGCCAGCAGTTGGCGGGACAACCTGGCCGGGGAGCTGTTTTTT. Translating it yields CASSWRDNLAGELFF.

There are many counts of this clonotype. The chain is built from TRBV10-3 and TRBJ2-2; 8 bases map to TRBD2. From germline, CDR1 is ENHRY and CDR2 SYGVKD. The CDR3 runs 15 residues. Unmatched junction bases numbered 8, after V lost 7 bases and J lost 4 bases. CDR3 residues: CAITASGGTTGELFF. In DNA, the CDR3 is TGTGCCATCACAGCGAGCGGGGGAACCACCGGGGAGCTGTTTTTT.

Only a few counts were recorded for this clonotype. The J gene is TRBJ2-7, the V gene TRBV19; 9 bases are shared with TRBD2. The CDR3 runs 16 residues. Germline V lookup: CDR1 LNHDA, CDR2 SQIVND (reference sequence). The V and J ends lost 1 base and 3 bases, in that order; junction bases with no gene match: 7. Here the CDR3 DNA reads TGTGCCAGTAGTATAGTTGGGACTAGCTACGGCTACGAGCAGTACTTC. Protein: CASSIVGTSYGYEQYF.

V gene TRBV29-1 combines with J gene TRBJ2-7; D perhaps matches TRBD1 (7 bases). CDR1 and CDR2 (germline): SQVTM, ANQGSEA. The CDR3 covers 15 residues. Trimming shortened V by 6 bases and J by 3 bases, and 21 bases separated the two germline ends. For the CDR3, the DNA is TGCAGCGTGGGACTCCGGGACAGAATTGGCTACGAGCAGTACTTC. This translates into CSVGLRDRIGYEQYF.

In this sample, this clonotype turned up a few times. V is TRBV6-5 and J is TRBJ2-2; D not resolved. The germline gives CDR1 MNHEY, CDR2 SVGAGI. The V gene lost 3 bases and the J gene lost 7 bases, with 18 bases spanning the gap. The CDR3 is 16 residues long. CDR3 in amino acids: CASSYGMGSPIGELFF. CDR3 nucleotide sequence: TGTGCCAGCAGTTATGGAATGGGGTCTCCGATCGGGGAGCTGTTTTTT.

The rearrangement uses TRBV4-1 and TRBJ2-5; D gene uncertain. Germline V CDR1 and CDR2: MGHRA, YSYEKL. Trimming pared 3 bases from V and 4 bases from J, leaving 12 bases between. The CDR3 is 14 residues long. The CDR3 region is CASSQSGMGETQYF. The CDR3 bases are TGCGCCAGCAGCCAGAGTGGAATGGGAGAGACCCAGTACTTC.

The CDR3 loop reads CASSPRPYYEQYF. For the CDR3, the DNA is TGCGCCAGCAGCCCCCGGCCCTACTACGAGCAGTACTTC. The chain combines TRBV5-1 with TRBJ2-7, with unresolved D. Per germline, CDR1 SGHRS and CDR2 YFSETQ. This CDR3 is 13 amino acids long. With 4 bases removed from V and 3 bases from J, the gap between germline ends came to 11 bases.